This is a list of T cell receptor beta chains from one sample in a study of shared T cell receptors in the human thymus. Data came from immunoSEQ multiplex PCR; TCRdb stores just in-frame clones and leaves some out. This repertoire shows about 730,000 clones, over 75% found once; its top ten account for 0.0095% to 0.013%. These data were likewise used in another study, on human thymus T cells.

Sequencing was done on a sample of thymocytes. These receptors all stem from a girl under three years old with a congenital heart defect. CDR3s include the opening cysteine and the closing phenylalanine or tryptophan. D genes are given only for firm matches.

15	TRBV28	-	TRBJ2-3	CASSTSRDCTDTQYF
17	TRBV5-1	TRBD2	TRBJ2-7	CASRGGVLGPEAYEQYF
17	TRBV9	-	TRBJ2-3	CASSPLGAEHSTDTQYF
13	TRBV7-3	-	TRBJ2-7	CASSLAGTGEQYF
17	TRBV6-1	-	TRBJ2-7	CASSVLAGTKNSYEQYF
15	TRBV7-2	TRBD2	TRBJ2-1	CASSPGTRVVNEQFF
15	TRBV6-5	TRBD1	TRBJ2-5	CASREDRGFVETQYF
17	TRBV7-2	TRBD2	TRBJ2-1	CASSPWTSGGPYNEQFF
16	TRBV2	TRBD1	TRBJ1-6	CASSLINRGRNSPLHF
17	TRBV14	TRBD1	TRBJ1-2	CASSHIPQGARREDYTF
14	TRBV7-8	-	TRBJ2-7	CASSLDRLQAEQYF
18	TRBV6-1	-	TRBJ1-5	CASSEAYDRDTRQQPQHF
20	TRBV5-4	TRBD1	TRBJ1-3	CASSGGTGSHGNISGNTIYF
14	TRBV6-1	-	TRBJ1-5	CATNSPGGNQPQHF
15	TRBV27	-	TRBJ1-6	CASSLLPVNNSPLHF
15	TRBV4-1	-	TRBJ2-5	CASSQFRGRGETQYF
13	TRBV5-4	TRBD2	TRBJ2-1	CASSSGTTNEQFF
16	TRBV7-9	TRBD1	TRBJ2-1	CASSPGTARTYNEQFF
15	TRBV7-2	-	TRBJ1-2	CASSLKPYVNYGYTF
13	TRBV2	-	TRBJ1-1	CANPQGRDTEAFF
13	TRBV6-6	-	TRBJ1-2	CASSYSPGYGYTF
14	TRBV19	-	TRBJ2-5	CASSASRSRGTQYF
18	TRBV9	-	TRBJ2-2	CASSVAFTRVTNTGELFF
16	TRBV5-1	TRBD1	TRBJ2-2	CASSLEGQGATGELFF
14	TRBV15	-	TRBJ1-1	CATSSRGGKTEAFF
15	TRBV6-5	TRBD1	TRBJ2-3	CASCPGQENTDTQYF
16	TRBV9	TRBD2	TRBJ2-1	CASSPRLAGGYNEQFF
17	TRBV5-1	-	TRBJ1-3	CASSPLGGSSSGNTIYF
17	TRBV10-3	TRBD1	TRBJ1-2	CAIRKTGTGGFGYGYTF
11	TRBV25-1	-	TRBJ2-2	CASTYTGELFF